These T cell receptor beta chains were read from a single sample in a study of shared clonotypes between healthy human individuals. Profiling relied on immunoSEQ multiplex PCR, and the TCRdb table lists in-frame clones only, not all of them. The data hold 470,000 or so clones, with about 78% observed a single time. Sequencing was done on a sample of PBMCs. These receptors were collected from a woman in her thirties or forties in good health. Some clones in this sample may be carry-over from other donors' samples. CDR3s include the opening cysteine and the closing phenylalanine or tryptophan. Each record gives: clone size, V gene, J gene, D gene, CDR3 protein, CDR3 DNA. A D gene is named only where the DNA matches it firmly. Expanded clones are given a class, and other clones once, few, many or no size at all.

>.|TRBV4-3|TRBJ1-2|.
CASSQEGPYYGYTF
TGCGCCAGCAGCCAAGAAGGGCCCTACTATGGCTACACCTTC
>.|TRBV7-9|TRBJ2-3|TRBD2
CASSTPKTSGTDTQYF
TGTGCCAGCAGTACCCCGAAGACTAGCGGCACAGATACGCAGTATTTT
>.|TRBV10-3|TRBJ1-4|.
CAISESPGAGGEKLFF
TGTGCCATCAGTGAGTCGCCGGGGGCGGGAGGTGAAAAACTGTTTTTT
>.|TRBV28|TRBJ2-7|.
CASTLERRTYEQYF
TGTGCCAGCACACTTGAAAGACGCACCTACGAGCAGTACTTC
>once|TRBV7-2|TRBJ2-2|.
CASSSRLANTGELFF
TGTGCCAGCAGCTCCCGACTAGCGAACACCGGGGAGCTGTTTTTT
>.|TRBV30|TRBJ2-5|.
CAWSELLGREETQYF
TGTGCCTGGAGTGAGTTATTAGGGCGCGAAGAGACCCAGTACTTC
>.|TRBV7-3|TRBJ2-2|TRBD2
CASSPSGGNTGELFF
TGTGCCAGCAGTCCTAGCGGGGGGAACACCGGGGAGCTGTTTTTT
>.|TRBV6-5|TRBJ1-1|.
CASRGTSNTEAFF
TGTGCCAGCAGAGGGACATCGAACACTGAAGCTTTCTTT
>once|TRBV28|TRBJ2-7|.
CASREGEPYEQYF
TGTGCCAGCCGCGAGGGGGAACCCTACGAGCAGTACTTC
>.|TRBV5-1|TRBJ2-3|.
CASSGQGGTDTQYF
TGCGCCAGCAGCGGGCAGGGTGGGACAGATACGCAGTATTTT
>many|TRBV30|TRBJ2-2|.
CAWSVWGTGELFF
TGTGCCTGGAGTGTTTGGGGTACCGGGGAGCTGTTTTTT
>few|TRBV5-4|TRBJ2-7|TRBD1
CASSPGGHGPAMGHF
TGTGCCAGCAGCCCAGGGGGACACGGGCCGGCCATGGGGCACTTC
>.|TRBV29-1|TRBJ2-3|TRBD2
CSVAPTSGYTDTQYF
TGCAGCGTTGCCCCCACTAGCGGCTACACAGATACGCAGTATTTT
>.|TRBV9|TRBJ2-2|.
CASNPTKRNTGELFF
TGTGCCAGCAACCCCACCAAGCGGAACACCGGGGAGCTGTTTTTT
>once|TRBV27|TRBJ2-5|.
CASSLGGRQETQYF
TGTGCCAGCAGTTTAGGTGGGAGGCAAGAGACCCAGTACTTC
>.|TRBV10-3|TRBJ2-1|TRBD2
CATHRIAGGDEQFF
TGTGCCACGCATCGTATAGCGGGAGGCGATGAGCAGTTCTTC
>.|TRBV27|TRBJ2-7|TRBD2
CASSLGTSGRAGEQYF
TGTGCCAGCAGTTTAGGGACTAGCGGGAGGGCCGGGGAGCAGTACTTC
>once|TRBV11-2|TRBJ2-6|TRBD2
CASSFRGGSSGANVLTF
TGTGCCAGCAGCTTCCGGGGGGGGTCCTCTGGGGCCAACGTCCTGACTTTC
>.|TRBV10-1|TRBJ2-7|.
CASGESSQSAEQYF
TGCGCCAGCGGTGAGTCTTCACAGAGCGCCGAGCAGTACTTC
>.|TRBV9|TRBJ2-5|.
CASSVAGEVETQYF
TGTGCCAGCAGCGTTGCAGGGGAGGTGGAGACCCAGTACTTC
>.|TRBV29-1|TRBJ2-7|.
CSARGVSYEQYF
TGCAGCGCCAGGGGGGTCTCCTACGAGCAGTACTTC
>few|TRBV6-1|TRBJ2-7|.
CASSYTATYEQYF
TGTGCCAGCAGTTATACGGCGACCTACGAGCAGTACTTC
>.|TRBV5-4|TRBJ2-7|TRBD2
CASSLGTSGTYEQYF
TGTGCCAGCAGCTTGGGAACTAGCGGGACCTACGAGCAGTACTTC
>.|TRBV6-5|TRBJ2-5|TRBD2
CASSYLSGTPLETQYF
TGTGCCAGCAGTTACCTAAGCGGGACCCCATTAGAGACCCAGTACTTC
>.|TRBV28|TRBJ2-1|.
CASSLSRVHNEQFF
TGTGCCAGCAGTTTATCCCGGGTCCACAATGAGCAGTTCTTC
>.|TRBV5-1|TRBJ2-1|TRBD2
CASSPAIGTSVNEQFF
TGCGCCAGCAGCCCCGCCATAGGGACTAGTGTAAATGAGCAGTTCTTC
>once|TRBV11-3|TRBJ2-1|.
CASSPFGAYNEQFF
TGTGCCAGCTCCCCTTTTGGAGCCTACAATGAGCAGTTCTTC
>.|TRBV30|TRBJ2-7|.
CAWRVVRKIYEQYF
TGTGCCTGGAGGGTGGTTCGTAAGATTTACGAGCAGTACTTC
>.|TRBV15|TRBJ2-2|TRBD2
CATSRPLSRGRTGELFF
TGTGCCACCAGCAGGCCTCTAAGTCGCGGGAGGACCGGGGAGCTGTTTTTT
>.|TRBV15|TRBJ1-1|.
CATADPGRLNTEAFF
TGTGCCACCGCCGACCCAGGGCGGCTAAACACTGAAGCTTTCTTT
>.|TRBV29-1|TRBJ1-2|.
CSVVGAEGYTF
TGCAGCGTAGTGGGAGCTGAAGGCTACACCTTC
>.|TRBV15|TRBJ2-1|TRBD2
CATSRSSGSLNEQFF
TGTGCCACCAGCAGGTCTAGCGGGAGTCTTAATGAGCAGTTCTTC
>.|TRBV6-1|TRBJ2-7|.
CASTYSASYEQYF
TGTGCCAGCACTTACAGCGCGTCCTACGAGCAGTACTTC
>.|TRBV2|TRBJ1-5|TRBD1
CASKGDRGYQPQHF
TGTGCCAGCAAGGGCGACAGGGGATATCAGCCCCAGCATTTT
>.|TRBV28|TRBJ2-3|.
CASSPSIDTQYF
TGTGCCAGCAGTCCTTCAATAGATACGCAGTATTTT
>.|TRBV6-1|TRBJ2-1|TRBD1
CASRTGTGGWSEQFF
TGTGCCAGCAGAACCGGGACAGGGGGCTGGAGTGAGCAGTTCTTC
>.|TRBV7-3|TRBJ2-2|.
CASSPVRENTGELFF
TGTGCCAGCAGCCCCGTGCGGGAGAACACCGGGGAGCTGTTTTTT
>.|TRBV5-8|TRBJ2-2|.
CASSLTGRSSGELFF
TGTGCCAGCAGCTTGACAGGGAGGTCGTCCGGGGAGCTGTTTTTT
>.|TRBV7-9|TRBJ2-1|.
CASSFQGTYNEQFF
TGTGCCAGCAGCTTTCAGGGAACCTACAATGAGCAGTTCTTC
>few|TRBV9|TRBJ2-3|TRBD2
CASSPRLAGGDTQYF
TGTGCCAGCAGCCCAAGACTAGCGGGGGGGGATACGCAGTATTTT
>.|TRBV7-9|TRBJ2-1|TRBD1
CASSFPRYRGVNEQFF
TGTGCCAGCAGCTTCCCCCGTTACAGGGGGGTAAATGAGCAGTTCTTC
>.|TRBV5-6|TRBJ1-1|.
CASSLNNRPDTEAFF
TGTGCCAGCAGCTTGAATAACAGGCCGGACACTGAAGCTTTCTTT
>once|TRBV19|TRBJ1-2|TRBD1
CASTRDRGQDYGYTF
TGTGCCAGTACCCGGGACAGGGGGCAAGACTATGGCTACACCTTC
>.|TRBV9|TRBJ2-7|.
CASSLWGTYSYEQYF
TGTGCCAGCAGCCTTTGGGGGACTTACTCCTACGAGCAGTACTTC
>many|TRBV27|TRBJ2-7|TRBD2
CASSFRGTSGSHEQYF
TGTGCCAGCAGTTTCAGAGGCACTAGCGGGAGTCACGAGCAGTACTTC
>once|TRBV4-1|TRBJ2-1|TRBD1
CASSQDRDSYNEQFF
TGCGCCAGCAGCCAGGACAGGGACTCCTACAATGAGCAGTTCTTC
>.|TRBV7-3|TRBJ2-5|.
CASSLSGLMGETQYF
TGTGCCAGCAGCTTAAGTGGGCTTATGGGGGAGACCCAGTACTTC
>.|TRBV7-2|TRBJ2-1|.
CASTTRVGYNEQFF
TGTGCCAGCACCACCCGGGTTGGATACAATGAGCAGTTCTTC
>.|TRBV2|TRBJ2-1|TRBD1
CASRPGTGGVDEQFF
TGTGCCAGCAGGCCCGGGACAGGGGGCGTCGATGAGCAGTTCTTC
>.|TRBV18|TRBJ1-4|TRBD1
CASSTGAPATNEKLFF
TGTGCCAGCTCAACAGGGGCACCTGCAACTAATGAAAAACTGTTTTTT
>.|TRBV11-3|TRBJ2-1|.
CASSLVGTDNEQFF
TGTGCCAGCAGCTTAGTAGGCACTGACAATGAGCAGTTCTTC
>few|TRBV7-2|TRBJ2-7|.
CASSWGEGEQYF
TGTGCCAGCAGCTGGGGAGAGGGGGAGCAGTACTTC
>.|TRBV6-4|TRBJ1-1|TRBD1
CASSRDRGAEAFF
TGTGCCAGCAGTCGGGACAGGGGAGCTGAAGCTTTCTTT